The clone carrying this TCR beta chain was counted only a few times. This entry belongs to a study of spatial heterogeneity in lung cancer. About the research overall: More than eight raw reads, on average, carried each unique TCR and UMI combination.

Trimming took off 6 bases at V and 3 bases at J, with 12 bases between the two ends. The CDR3 covers 14 residues. Germline V gene lookup returns CDR1 MNHEY and CDR2 SVGAGI. Time point here: sample taken at primary tumor resection. Unsorted tumor, nontumor lung tissue or cryopreserved PBMC supplied the whole RNA. The donors, 70 to 80 patients with untreated early-stage non-small cell lung cancer, provided the samples. TCR cDNA molecules each had a unique molecular identifier. TCRdb passed the 5' RACE reads through MiXCR, listing each CDR3 protein once. This table has some 37,000 distinct CDR3 sequences, 7.5% appearing once.

The starting material was PBMCs, obtained at surgery. This chain uses TRBV6-5 with TRBJ1-5; tentative D call: TRBD1 (6 bases). This TCR came from a male donor with early-stage non-small cell lung cancer. CDR3 DNA: TGTGCCAGCAGGGTGGACAGCAACAATCAGCCCCAGCATTTT. This sequence encodes CASRVDSNNQPQHF.